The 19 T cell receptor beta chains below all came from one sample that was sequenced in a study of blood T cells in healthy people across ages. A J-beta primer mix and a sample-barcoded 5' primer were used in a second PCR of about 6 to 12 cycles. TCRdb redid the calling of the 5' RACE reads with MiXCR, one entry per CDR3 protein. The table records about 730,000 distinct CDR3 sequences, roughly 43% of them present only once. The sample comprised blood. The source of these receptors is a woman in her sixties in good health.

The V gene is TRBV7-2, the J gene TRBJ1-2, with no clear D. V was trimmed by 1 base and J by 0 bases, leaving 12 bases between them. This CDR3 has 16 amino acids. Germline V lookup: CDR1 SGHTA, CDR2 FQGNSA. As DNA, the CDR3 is TGTGCCAGCAGCTTAGGACCAGCATTAGCTAACTATGGCTACACCTTC. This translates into CASSLGPALANYGYTF.

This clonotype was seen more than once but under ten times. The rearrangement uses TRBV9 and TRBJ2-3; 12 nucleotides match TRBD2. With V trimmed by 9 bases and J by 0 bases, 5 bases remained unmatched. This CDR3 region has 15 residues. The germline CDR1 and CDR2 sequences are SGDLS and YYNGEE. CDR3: CAILAGGFSTDTQYF. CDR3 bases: TGTGCCATACTAGCGGGGGGATTCAGCACAGATACGCAGTATTTT. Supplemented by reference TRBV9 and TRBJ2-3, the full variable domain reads DSGVTQTPKHLITATGQRVTLRCSPRSGDLSVYWYQQSLDQGLQFLIQYYNGEERAKGNILERFSAQQFPDLHSELNLSSLELGDSALYFCAILAGGFSTDTQYFGPGTRLTVL.

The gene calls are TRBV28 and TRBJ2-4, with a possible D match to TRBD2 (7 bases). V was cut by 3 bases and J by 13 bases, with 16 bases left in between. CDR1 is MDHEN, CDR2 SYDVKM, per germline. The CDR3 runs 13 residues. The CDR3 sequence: CASSFRKGGEQYF. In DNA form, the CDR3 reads TGTGCCAGCAGTTTCCGCAAGGGGGGGGAGCAGTACTTC.

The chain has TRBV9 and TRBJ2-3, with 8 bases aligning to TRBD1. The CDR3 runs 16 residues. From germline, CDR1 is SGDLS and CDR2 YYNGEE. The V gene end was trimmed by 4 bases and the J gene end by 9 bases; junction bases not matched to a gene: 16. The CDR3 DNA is TGTGCCAGCAGCCCTTTGGTGGGCAGGGGGCGGGACACGCAGTATTTT. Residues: CASSPLVGRGRDTQYF.

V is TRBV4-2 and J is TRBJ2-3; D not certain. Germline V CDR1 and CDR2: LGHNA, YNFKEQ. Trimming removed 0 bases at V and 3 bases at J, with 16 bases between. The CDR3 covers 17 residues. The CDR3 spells CASSQEPQVFGTDTQYF. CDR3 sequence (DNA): TGTGCCAGCAGCCAAGAACCCCAGGTTTTTGGGACAGATACGCAGTATTTT.

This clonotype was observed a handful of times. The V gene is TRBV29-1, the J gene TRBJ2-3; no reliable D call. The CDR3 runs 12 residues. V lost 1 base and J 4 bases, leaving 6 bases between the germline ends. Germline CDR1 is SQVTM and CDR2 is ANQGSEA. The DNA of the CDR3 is TGCAGCGTTGAAGTCTTTTCAGATACGCAGTATTTT. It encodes CSVEVFSDTQYF.

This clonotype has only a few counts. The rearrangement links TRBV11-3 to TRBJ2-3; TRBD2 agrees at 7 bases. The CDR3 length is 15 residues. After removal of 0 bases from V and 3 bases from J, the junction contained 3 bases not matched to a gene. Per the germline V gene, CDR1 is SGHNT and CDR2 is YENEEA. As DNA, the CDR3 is TGTGCCAGCAGCTTAGACGCGGGAGAAACAGATACGCAGTATTTT. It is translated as CASSLDAGETDTQYF.

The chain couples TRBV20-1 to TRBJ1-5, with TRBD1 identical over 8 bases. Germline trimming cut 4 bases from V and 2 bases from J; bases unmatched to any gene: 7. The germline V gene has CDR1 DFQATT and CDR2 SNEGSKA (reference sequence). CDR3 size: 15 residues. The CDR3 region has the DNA TGCAGTGCTACCGACAGGGGATTGGGCAATCAGCCCCAGCATTTT. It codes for CSATDRGLGNQPQHF.

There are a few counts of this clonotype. DNA of the CDR3: TGTGCCAGCAGTTATTGGGCAGCGGGAGCTAGTCACCCAGATACGCAGTATTTT. Translated: CASSYWAAGASHPDTQYF. The chain recombines TRBV6-2 or TRBV6-3 with TRBJ2-3; 8 nucleotides line up with TRBD2. The CDR3 has 18 residues. CDR1 is MNHEY and CDR2 is SVGEGT in the germline V gene. Trimming removed 3 bases from V and 4 bases from J; junction bases left unmatched: 15.

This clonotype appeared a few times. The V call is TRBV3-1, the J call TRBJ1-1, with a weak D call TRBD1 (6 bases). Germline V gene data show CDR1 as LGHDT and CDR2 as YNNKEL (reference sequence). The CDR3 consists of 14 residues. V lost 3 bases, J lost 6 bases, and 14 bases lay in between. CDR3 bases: TGTGCCAGCAGCCATGTACAGGGAATGCCTGAAGCTTTCTTT. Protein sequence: CASSHVQGMPEAFF.

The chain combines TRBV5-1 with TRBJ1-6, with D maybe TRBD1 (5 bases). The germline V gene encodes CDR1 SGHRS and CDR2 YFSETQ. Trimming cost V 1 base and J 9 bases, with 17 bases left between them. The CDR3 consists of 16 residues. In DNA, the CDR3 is TGCGCCAGCAGCTTGTCCCCGCCAGGGATGGTTTCACCCCTCCACTTT. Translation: CASSLSPPGMVSPLHF.

Here the CDR3 reads CASSQREGGDAEEQYF. CDR3 nucleotide sequence: TGTGCCAGCAGCCAAAGAGAAGGGGGCGACGCGGAGGAGCAGTACTTC. The chain carries TRBV3-1 and TRBJ2-7; 7 bases align to TRBD1. V trimming: 2 bases; J trimming: 7 bases; junction bases outside the gene matches: 14. CDR3 size: 16 residues. CDR1 is LGHDT, CDR2 YNNKEL, per germline (reference sequence).

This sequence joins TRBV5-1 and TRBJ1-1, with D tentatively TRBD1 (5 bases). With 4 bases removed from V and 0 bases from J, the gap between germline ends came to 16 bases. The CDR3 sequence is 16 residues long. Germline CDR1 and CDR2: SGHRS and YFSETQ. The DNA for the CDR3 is TGCGCCAGCAGCAGGGACGTCGGGCCTATGAACACTGAAGCTTTCTTT. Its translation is CASSRDVGPMNTEAFF.

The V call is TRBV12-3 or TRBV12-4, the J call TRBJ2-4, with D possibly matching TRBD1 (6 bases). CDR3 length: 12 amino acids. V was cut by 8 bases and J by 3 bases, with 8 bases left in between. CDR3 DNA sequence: TGTGCCAGCCGAGGGGGCAAAAACATTCAGTACTTC. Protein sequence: CASRGGKNIQYF.

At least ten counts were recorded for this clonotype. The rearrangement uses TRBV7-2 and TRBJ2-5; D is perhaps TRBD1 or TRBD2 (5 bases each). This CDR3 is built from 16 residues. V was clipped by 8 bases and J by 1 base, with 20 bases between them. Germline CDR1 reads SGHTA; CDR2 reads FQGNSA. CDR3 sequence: CASAYIDRGVQETQYF. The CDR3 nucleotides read TGTGCCAGCGCTTATATCGATAGGGGAGTCCAAGAGACCCAGTACTTC.

The CDR3 reads CASSATLPRGNTIYF. CDR3 sequence (DNA): TGTGCCAGCAGCGCTACTCTGCCCCGTGGAAACACCATATATTTT. The V call is TRBV12-3 or TRBV12-4, the J call TRBJ1-3; D is unclear. CDR3 length: 15 amino acids. Trimming cost V 6 bases and J 3 bases, with 15 bases left between them.

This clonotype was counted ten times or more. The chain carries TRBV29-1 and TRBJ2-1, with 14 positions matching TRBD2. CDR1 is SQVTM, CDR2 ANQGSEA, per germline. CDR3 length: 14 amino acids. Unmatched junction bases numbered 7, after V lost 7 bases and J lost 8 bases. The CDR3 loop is CSAQTSGRADEQFF. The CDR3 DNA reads TGCAGCGCCCAGACTAGCGGGAGGGCCGATGAGCAGTTCTTC.

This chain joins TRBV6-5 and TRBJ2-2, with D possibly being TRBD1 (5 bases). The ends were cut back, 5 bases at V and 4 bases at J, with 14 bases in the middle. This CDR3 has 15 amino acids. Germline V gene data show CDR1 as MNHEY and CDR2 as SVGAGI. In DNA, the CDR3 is TGTGCCAGCAGTAAAACACGACAGTCCACCGGGGAGCTGTTTTTT. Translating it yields CASSKTRQSTGELFF.

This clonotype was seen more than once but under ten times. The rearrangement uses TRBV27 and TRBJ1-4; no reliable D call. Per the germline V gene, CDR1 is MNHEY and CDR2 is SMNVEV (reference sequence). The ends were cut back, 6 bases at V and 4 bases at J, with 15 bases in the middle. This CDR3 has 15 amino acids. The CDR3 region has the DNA TGTGCCAGCAGCTCCTCGTGGCAGGATAATGAAAAACTGTTTTTT. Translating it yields CASSSSWQDNEKLFF.